Described below is a single T cell receptor beta chain sequence and its context. What this receptor recognizes is not known. No much larger clone is present one base from it, and per-base qualities are unavailable. CDR1 MNHEY and CDR2 SVGAGI were looked up in the germline V gene. The germline V and J ends show losses of 7 bases and 7 bases respectively, and no gene match explains 9 bases of the junction. Measured from the cysteine to the phenylalanine, the CDR3 is 15 residues long. The retained sequence is limited to the CDR3, 45 bases, with the frame set at the first base. The entry originates in a study of blood T cell repertoires in COVID-19 (dated by TCRdb to about 2020). Context from the whole study: Samples from collaborators originated in the United States, Italy and Spain and spanned both the acute and convalescent phases of COVID-19. The material from the prospective study consisted of cDNA or gDNA derived from T cells, B-cell-depleted T cells, or PBMCs. Subjects who had been exposed to COVID-19, were actively infected with it, or had recovered from it provided the deeply sampled blood TCRbeta repertoires that made up the dataset. The repertoires were released in a freely available public database intended as a resource for research on the immune response to SARS-CoV-2. The samples were drawn from two sources: the first 160 participants of the ongoing ImmuneRACE study, and 1,000 to 1,500 subjects contributed by 6 global collaborators. A de-identified subject ID, COVID-19 status, age in years and sex were almost always included in the sample metadata. Where available, HLA class I and class II types were taken from metadata supplied by the sample provider and were not determined by assay-based typing.

Here is what the overall study found, with its caveats: How much clinical and demographic metadata was included differed by source and by participant, and the metadata was provided uncurated.

At one collaborating source in Seattle, patients were enrolled during active infection and were followed longitudinally through the course of disease. Collaborating institutions collected whole blood in K2EDTA tubes following their own protocols. For TCRbeta analysis, collaborators shipped samples as frozen whole blood, isolated PBMCs, or DNA extracted from either of those sample types. TCRbeta CDR3 regions were amplified from genomic DNA by means of the immunoSEQ Assay, a bias-controlled multiplex PCR. Per the authors' processing: Within the assay, amplification of reference gene primers was used to estimate how many nucleated cells each sample contained. Sequence reads were collapsed and filtered to measure the absolute abundance of every unique TCRbeta CDR3 rearrangement. For each sample, productive Simpson clonality was calculated as the square root of Simpson's diversity index over productive rearrangements. Entries here come from immuneACCESS through TCRdb and include only in-frame sequences with V and J called. Some clones fail to appear in such tables; in the studies checked, an unresolved V gene covers under half of the shortfall, and the cause of the remainder is unknown. V, J and clone size are those of that table, while D and trimming were read from the DNA. A total of roughly 300,000 clones appear in this sample, approximately 84% of them only once. The top ten clones comprise roughly 1.5% of the sample.

The sample consisted of peripheral blood. The rearrangement joined TRBV6-5 to TRBJ2-7, and 14 junctional nucleotides match TRBD2. This clonotype was obtained from a human donor with COVID-19, enrolled during active disease. The donor label of this sample is uncertain. The CDR3 reads CASTVGTSGSEEQYF. The nucleotides are TGTGCCAGCACCGTAGGGACTAGCGGGAGCGAGGAGCAGTACTTC.